This section outlines one TCR beta chain sequence together with its context. The target antigen is unknown. The sample comes from a study of read filtering for tumor transcriptome and immune sequencing. On the study more broadly: Whole-transcriptome libraries were prepared after DNase treatment. TCR-mapped reads were about 3.5 to 11 million with IR-seq versus about 80 to 1273 with RNA-seq.

CDR3 length equals 13 residues. V was trimmed by 4 bases and J by 6 bases, leaving 13 bases between them. CDR1 SQVTM and CDR2 ANQGSEA come from the germline V gene. The library was built from about 0.4 ug RNA with molecular barcoded adaptors for alpha/delta and beta/gamma chains. TCRdb redid the calling of the reads with MiXCR, one entry per CDR3 protein. The repertoire holds tens of thousands of distinct CDR3 sequences, with about 15% as singletons. General observations from the study: Approximately 79% of IR-seq clonotypes had a single read, yet these held approximately 3.5% of reads.

The material sequenced was a population of CD138-negative cells sorted from bone marrow. The genes are TRBV29-1 and TRBJ1-5; the D gene is possibly TRBD1 (5 bases). This receptor was obtained from a donor older than 35 with multiple myeloma. CDR3 amino acids: CSVVQGAGQPQHF. DNA of the CDR3: TGCAGCGTTGTGCAGGGAGCTGGTCAGCCCCAGCATTTT.